This T cell receptor beta chain was retrieved from a study of control samples from healthy donors and cancer patients. Germline V gene sequence: CDR1 LGHNT, CDR2 FRNRAP. V lost 0 bases to trimming and J lost 0 bases, with 15 bases between them. The CDR3 runs to 18 residues. Sequenced by immunoSEQ multiplex PCR; TCRdb stores in-frame clones only, minus some. The sample records about 120,000 clones, over 90% being singletons. The TCR comes from a man under 40 in good health. V is TRBV12-5 and J is TRBJ1-3; possibly TRBD1 for D (6 bases). The sample taken for sequencing was blood. CDR3 protein: CASGLVQGLMSSGNTIYF. CDR3 nucleotides: TGTGCTAGTGGTTTGGTACAGGGTCTCATGAGCTCTGGAAACACCATATATTTT. The whole variable domain, remainder taken from reference TRBV12-5 and TRBJ1-3, is DARVTQTPRHKVTEMGQEVTMRCQPILGHNTVFWYRQTMMQGLELLAYFRNRAPLDDSGMPKDRFSAEMPDATLATLKIQPSEPRDSAVYFCASGLVQGLMSSGNTIYFGEGSWLTVV.